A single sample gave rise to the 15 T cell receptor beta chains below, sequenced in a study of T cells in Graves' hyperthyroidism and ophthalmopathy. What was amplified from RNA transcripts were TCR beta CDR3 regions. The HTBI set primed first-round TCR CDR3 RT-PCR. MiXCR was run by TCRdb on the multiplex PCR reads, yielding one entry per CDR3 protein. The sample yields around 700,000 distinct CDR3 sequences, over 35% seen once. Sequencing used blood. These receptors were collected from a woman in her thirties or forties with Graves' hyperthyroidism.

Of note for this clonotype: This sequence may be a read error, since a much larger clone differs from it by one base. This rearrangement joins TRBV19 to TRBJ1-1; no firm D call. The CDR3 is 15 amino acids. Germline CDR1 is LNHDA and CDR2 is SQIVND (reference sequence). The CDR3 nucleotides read TGTGCCAGTACCGATCCGGTCCAACCGAACTCTGAAGCTTTCTTT. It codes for CASTDPVQPNSEAFF.

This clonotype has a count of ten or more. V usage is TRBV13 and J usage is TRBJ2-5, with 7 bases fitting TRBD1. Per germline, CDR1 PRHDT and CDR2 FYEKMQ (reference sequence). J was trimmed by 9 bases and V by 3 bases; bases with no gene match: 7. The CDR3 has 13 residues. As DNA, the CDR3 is TGTGCCAGCAGCTTGGGGGACCAGGGGGCCCAGTACTTC. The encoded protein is CASSLGDQGAQYF.

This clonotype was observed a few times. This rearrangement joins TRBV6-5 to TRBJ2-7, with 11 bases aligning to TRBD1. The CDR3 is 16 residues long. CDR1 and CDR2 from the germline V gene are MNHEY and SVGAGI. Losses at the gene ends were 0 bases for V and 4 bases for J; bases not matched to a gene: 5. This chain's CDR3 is CASSYSRDRGEYEQYF. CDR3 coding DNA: TGTGCCAGCAGTTACTCGCGGGACAGGGGGGAGTACGAGCAGTACTTC.

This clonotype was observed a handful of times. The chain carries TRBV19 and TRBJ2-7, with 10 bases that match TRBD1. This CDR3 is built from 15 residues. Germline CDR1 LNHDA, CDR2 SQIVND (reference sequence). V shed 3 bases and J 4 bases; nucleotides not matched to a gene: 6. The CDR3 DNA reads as TGTGCCAGTAGTATGGTAGGACAGGGGGAGTACGAGCAGTACTTC. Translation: CASSMVGQGEYEQYF.

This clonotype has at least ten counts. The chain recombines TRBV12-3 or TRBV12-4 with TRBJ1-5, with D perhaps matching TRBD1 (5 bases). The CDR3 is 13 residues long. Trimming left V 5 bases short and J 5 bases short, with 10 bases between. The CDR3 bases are TGTGCCAGCAGTGCCCAGGGAGATCAGCCCCAGCATTTT. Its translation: CASSAQGDQPQHF.

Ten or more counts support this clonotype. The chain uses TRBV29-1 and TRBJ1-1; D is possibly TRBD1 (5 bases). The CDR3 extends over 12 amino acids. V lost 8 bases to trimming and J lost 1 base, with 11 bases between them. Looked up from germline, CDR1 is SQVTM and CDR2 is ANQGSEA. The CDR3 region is CSIWRGNTEAFF. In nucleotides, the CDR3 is TGCAGCATTTGGAGGGGGAACACTGAAGCTTTCTTT.

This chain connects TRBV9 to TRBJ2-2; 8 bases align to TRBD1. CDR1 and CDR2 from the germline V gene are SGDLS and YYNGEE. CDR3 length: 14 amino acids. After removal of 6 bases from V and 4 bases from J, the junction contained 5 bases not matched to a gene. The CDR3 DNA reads TGTGCCAGCAACAGGGGGATGAGCACCGGGGAGCTGTTTTTT. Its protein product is CASNRGMSTGELFF.

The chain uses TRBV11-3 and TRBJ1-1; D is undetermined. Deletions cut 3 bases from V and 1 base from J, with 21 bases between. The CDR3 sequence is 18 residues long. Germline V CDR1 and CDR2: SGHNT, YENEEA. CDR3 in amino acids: CASSLVGKMGLPNTEAFF. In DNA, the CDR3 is TGTGCCAGCAGCTTGGTGGGAAAAATGGGCCTCCCGAACACTGAAGCTTTCTTT. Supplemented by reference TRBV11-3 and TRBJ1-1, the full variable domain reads EAGVVQSPRYKIIEKKQPVAFWCNPISGHNTLYWYLQNLGQGPELLIRYENEEAVDDSQLPKDRFSAERLKGVDSTLKIQPAELGDSAVYLCASSLVGKMGLPNTEAFFGQGTRLTVV.

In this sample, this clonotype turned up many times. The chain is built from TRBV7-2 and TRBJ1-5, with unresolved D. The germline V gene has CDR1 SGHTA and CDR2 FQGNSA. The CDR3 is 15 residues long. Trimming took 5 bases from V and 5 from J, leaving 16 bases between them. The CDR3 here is CASSPQVNRDQPQHF. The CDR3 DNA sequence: TGTGCCAGCAGCCCGCAGGTAAATCGAGATCAGCCCCAGCATTTT.

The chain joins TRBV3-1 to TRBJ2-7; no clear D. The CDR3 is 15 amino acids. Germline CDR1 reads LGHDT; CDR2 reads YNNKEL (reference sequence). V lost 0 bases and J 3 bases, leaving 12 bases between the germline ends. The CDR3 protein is CASSQDIESDYEQYF. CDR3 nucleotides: TGTGCCAGCAGCCAAGATATAGAATCGGACTACGAGCAGTACTTC.

The DNA for the CDR3 is TGTGCCAGCGGGGTACGGGGGACAAAGTACACCGGGGAGCTGTTTTTT. This translates into CASGVRGTKYTGELFF. The V call is TRBV6-1, the J call TRBJ2-2; either TRBD1 or TRBD2 may fit D (6 bases each). V lost 8 bases and J 3 bases, leaving 19 bases between the germline ends. CDR3 length: 16 amino acids. The germline V gene encodes CDR1 MNHNS and CDR2 SASEGT.

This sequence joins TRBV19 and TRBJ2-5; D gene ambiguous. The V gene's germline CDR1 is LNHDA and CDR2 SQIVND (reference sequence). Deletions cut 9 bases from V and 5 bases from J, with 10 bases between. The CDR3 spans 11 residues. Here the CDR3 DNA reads TGTGCCAGCCAGTATTTGGAGACCCAGTACTTC. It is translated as CASQYLETQYF.

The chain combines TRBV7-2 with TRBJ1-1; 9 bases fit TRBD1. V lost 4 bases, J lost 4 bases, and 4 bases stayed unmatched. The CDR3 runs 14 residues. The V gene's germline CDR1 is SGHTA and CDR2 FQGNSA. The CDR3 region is CASSSQQGATEAFF. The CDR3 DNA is TGTGCCAGCAGCTCCCAACAGGGGGCCACTGAAGCTTTCTTT.

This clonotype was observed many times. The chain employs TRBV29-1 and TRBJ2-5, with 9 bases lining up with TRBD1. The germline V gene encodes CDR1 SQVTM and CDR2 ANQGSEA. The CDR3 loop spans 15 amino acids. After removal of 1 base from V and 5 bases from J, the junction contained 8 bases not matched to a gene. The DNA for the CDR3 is TGCAGCGTTGAAGGCAGACAGGGGGTTGGGGAGACCCAGTACTTC. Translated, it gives CSVEGRQGVGETQYF.

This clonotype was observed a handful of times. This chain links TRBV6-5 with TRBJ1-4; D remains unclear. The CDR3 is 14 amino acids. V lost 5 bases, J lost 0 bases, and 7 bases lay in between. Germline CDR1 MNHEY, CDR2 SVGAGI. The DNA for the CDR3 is TGTGCCAGCAGTGCGGCTTCAACTAATGAAAAACTGTTTTTT. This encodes CASSAASTNEKLFF.